The 6 T cell receptor beta chains in this list originate from one sample, sequenced in a study of CD8+CD57+ T cells in acquired aplastic anemia. Template material for TCR beta VDJ and CDR3 profiling consisted of genomic DNA. TCRdb re-analysed the reads in MiXCR, keeping a single row per CDR3 protein. Of around 51,000 distinct CDR3 sequences listed, around 72% are singletons. The sample was sorted CD4+, CD8+, or CD8+CD57+ T cells (not recorded which) from PBMCs. Receptor source: a human donor in good health, serving as a control.

The CDR3 DNA sequence: TGTGCCAGCAGCCGGGACAGGGGGCAGGCTAATGAAAAACTGTTTTTT. Translation gives CASSRDRGQANEKLFF. The chain is built from TRBV11-2 and TRBJ1-4, with 12 bases fitting TRBD1. With 5 bases clipped from V and 3 bases from J, the junction kept 4 bases outside the gene matches. The CDR3 consists of 16 residues. Germline CDR1 reads SGHAT; CDR2 reads FQNNGV.

The chain uses TRBV20-1 and TRBJ1-2; perhaps TRBD1 as D (6 bases). CDR1 is DFQATT, CDR2 SNEGSKA, per germline (reference sequence). This CDR3 is 14 amino acids long. Trimming cost V 1 base and J 6 bases, with 15 bases left between them. The CDR3 DNA reads as TGCAGTGCTAGAGGGGGCTGGGGGACACATGGCTACACCTTC. Protein: CSARGGWGTHGYTF.

The chain links TRBV19 to TRBJ1-2, with 9 bases that match TRBD1. With V trimmed by 3 bases and J by 4 bases, 3 bases remained unmatched. Germline V gives CDR1 LNHDA, CDR2 SQIVND (reference sequence). This CDR3 region has 14 residues. The CDR3 here is CASSIKTGGYGYTF. The CDR3, as DNA: TGTGCCAGTAGTATCAAGACAGGGGGCTATGGCTACACCTTC.

This clonotype was counted a single time. The chain recombines TRBV7-2 with TRBJ2-3; the D is unclear. The CDR3 length is 12 residues. Germline CDR1 reads SGHTA; CDR2 reads FQGNSA. V shed 5 bases and J shed 5 bases, with 8 bases lying between them. CDR3 residues: CASSRRVDTQYF. In DNA form, the CDR3 reads TGTGCCAGCAGCCGTAGAGTAGATACGCAGTATTTT.

This rearrangement joins TRBV20-1 to TRBJ2-7; TRBD1 agrees at 7 bases. J lost 5 bases, V lost 1 base, and 8 bases had no gene match. CDR1 is DFQATT, CDR2 SNEGSKA, per germline (reference sequence). CDR3 size: 14 residues. Here the CDR3 reads CSARVPTGPHEQYF. In DNA form, the CDR3 reads TGCAGTGCTAGAGTTCCGACAGGGCCCCACGAGCAGTACTTC.

The rearrangement uses TRBV6-1 and TRBJ1-2; D may be TRBD1 (6 bases). The CDR3 covers 14 residues. Trimming took off 3 bases at V and 3 bases at J, with 11 bases between the two ends. Germline V lookup: CDR1 MNHNS, CDR2 SASEGT. CDR3 amino acids: CASSEDRGYYGYTF. The CDR3 DNA follows: TGTGCCAGCAGTGAGGACAGAGGTTACTATGGCTACACCTTC.